Below are 5 T cell receptor beta chains sequenced from a single sample in a study of cytomegalovirus exposure and HLA in healthy donors. PCR amplification relied on 60 Vbeta primers (plus 13 Jbeta primers). Sequenced by immunoSEQ multiplex PCR; TCRdb stores in-frame clones only, minus some. The sample carries 150,000 to 200,000 clones, around 84% recorded once. Specimen: PBMCs. Every receptor here comes from a man between 18 and 35 years old in good health and CMV-seropositive.

The rearrangement uses TRBV6-1 and TRBJ2-7; 8 nucleotides align to TRBD1. Trimming took 3 bases from V and 4 from J; bases not matched to a gene: 11. CDR3 length equals 16 residues. Germline assignment: CDR1 MNHNS and CDR2 SASEGT. CDR3 loop: CASSESGQGVLYEQYF. The CDR3 DNA sequence: TGTGCCAGCAGTGAGTCAGGACAGGGAGTCCTTTACGAGCAGTACTTC.

Only a few counts were recorded for this clone. J is TRBJ2-2 and V is TRBV9; 7 bases are shared with TRBD1. This CDR3 spans 18 amino acids. The V gene end was trimmed by 0 bases and the J gene end by 5 bases; junction bases not matched to a gene: 13. Germline assignment: CDR1 SGDLS and CDR2 YYNGEE. The CDR3 nucleotides read TGTGCCAGCAGCGTAGAGGTGACAGGGAAAAGGAGGACCGGGGAGCTGTTTTTT. Encoded protein: CASSVEVTGKRRTGELFF.

The rearrangement joins TRBV9 to TRBJ2-7; 9 bases map to TRBD1. This CDR3 is built from 14 residues. Germline V gene sequence: CDR1 SGDLS, CDR2 YYNGEE. V lost 2 bases, J lost 5 bases, and 5 bases stayed unmatched. CDR3 DNA sequence: TGTGCCAGCAGCGTTGGGACAGGGATACACGAGCAGTACTTC. This encodes CASSVGTGIHEQYF.

This chain connects TRBV5-4 to TRBJ1-3, with 7 bases matching TRBD1. With V trimmed by 2 bases and J by 4 bases, 6 bases remained unmatched. The length of the CDR3 is 15 residues. Germline CDR1 and CDR2: SGHNT and YYREEE (reference sequence). CDR3 nucleotide sequence: TGTGCCAGCAGCTTATCCGACAGGGAAGGAAACACCATATATTTT. Protein product: CASSLSDREGNTIYF.

The chain has TRBV4-3 and TRBJ1-3; TRBD1 matches 7 bases. The CDR3 has 15 amino acids. The V segment lost 0 bases and the J segment 2 bases; nucleotides outside the gene matches: 1. Germline-derived CDR1 and CDR2 are LGHNA and YSLEER. CDR3 region: CASSQDQGAGNTIYF. CDR3 nucleotide sequence: TGCGCCAGCAGCCAAGATCAGGGGGCTGGAAACACCATATATTTT.